This T cell receptor (beta chain) is drawn from a study of OX40 agonist ivuxolimab in advanced cancers. Study at large: Partial responses occurred in Three dose-escalation patients, one with hepatocellular carcinoma and two with cutaneous melanoma.

Whole-study results and caveats: Antigens targeted by the expanded peripheral T cells were not determined.

The CDR3 loop spans 14 amino acids. Sequencing was performed with immunoSEQ multiplex PCR; in TCRdb, only in-frame clones are kept and a portion is missing. The sample has some 42,000 clones, approximately 90% seen once. As regards this clone: What it binds is not known.

The chain combines TRBV12-2 with TRBJ2-3; the table's D call, TRBD1, has no DNA check behind it. TRBV12-2 is assigned pseudogene status. The material sequenced was CD4+ or CD8+ T cells sorted from blood, taken in a trial of the OX40 agonist ivuxolimab. The sequence came from an adult with an advanced solid tumor such as melanoma, head and neck, liver or kidney cancer. The CDR3: CASRFMWGPDTQYF. The CDR3 bases are TGTGCAAGTCGCTTTATGTGGGGCCCAGATACGCAGTATTTT.